These T cell receptor beta chains were read from a single sample in a study of blood T cell repertoires in COVID-19. Assay used: immunoSEQ multiplex PCR; TCRdb lists only in-frame clones, some missing. The sample shows under 200,000 clones, about 82% of them seen only once. The sample consisted of peripheral blood. These TCRs come from a woman aged 30 to 39 with acute or convalescent COVID-19. Both conserved end residues are part of each CDR3. A D gene is named only where the DNA matches it firmly. A clone size is listed for some rows: how often the clone was seen (once, few, many), or a class if it is expanded.

TRBD1	TRBJ2-7	NA	TRBV29-1	14	CSVGRGTGGYEQYF	TGCAGCGTTGGAAGGGGGACAGGAGGCTACGAGCAGTACTTC
TRBD2	TRBJ2-1	NA	TRBV7-8	15	CASSLVRGGVNEQFF	TGTGCCAGCAGCTTAGTTCGGGGGGGCGTTAATGAGCAGTTCTTC
NA	TRBJ1-5	NA	TRBV12-3/TRBV12-4	12	CASNQGVQPQHF	TGTGCCAGCAATCAAGGGGTTCAGCCCCAGCATTTT
TRBD1	TRBJ1-2	NA	TRBV6-5	14	CASSPETGAYGYTF	TGTGCCAGCAGTCCCGAGACAGGGGCCTATGGCTACACCTTC
TRBD1	TRBJ1-2	NA	TRBV23-1	18	CASSQLGGQLVGVYGYTF	TGCGCCAGCAGTCAACTAGGGGGACAGCTTGTGGGGGTCTATGGCTACACCTTC
NA	TRBJ2-1	NA	TRBV28	13	CASSLLGGDEQFF	TGTGCCAGCAGTTTACTAGGGGGAGATGAGCAGTTCTTC
NA	TRBJ2-5	NA	TRBV18	15	CASSPSPRSQETQYF	TGTGCCAGCTCACCTTCCCCCCGGAGCCAAGAGACCCAGTACTTC
TRBD1	TRBJ1-3	NA	TRBV11-2	15	CASSLQGQGGNTIYF	TGTGCCAGCAGCTTACAGGGACAGGGCGGAAACACCATATATTTT
NA	TRBJ1-1	NA	TRBV5-6	13	CASTYPSNTEAFF	TGTGCCAGCACCTATCCTTCGAACACTGAAGCTTTCTTT
NA	TRBJ1-5	NA	TRBV28	15	CASSPRTPYNQPQHF	TGTGCCAGCAGTCCCCGGACTCCCTACAATCAGCCCCAGCATTTT
TRBD1	TRBJ1-5	NA	TRBV7-8	14	CASSADRGDQPQHF	TGTGCCAGCAGCGCCGACAGGGGGGATCAGCCCCAGCATTTT
TRBD2	TRBJ2-1	NA	TRBV10-2	13	CASRAGGPNEQFF	TGCGCCAGCAGGGCGGGAGGGCCTAATGAGCAGTTCTTC
NA	TRBJ2-3	NA	TRBV6-5	10	CATGGDTQYF	TGTGCCACCGGTGGAGATACGCAGTATTTT
TRBD2	TRBJ2-1	once	TRBV24-1	16	CATSDLLAGDLNEQFF	TGTGCCACCAGTGATTTGCTAGCGGGGGATCTTAATGAGCAGTTCTTC
TRBD1	TRBJ2-6	NA	TRBV19	17	CASSKYGQGTGANVLTF	TGTGCCAGTAGTAAATACGGACAGGGGACTGGGGCCAACGTCCTGACTTTC
TRBD2	TRBJ2-1	NA	TRBV5-4	14	CASSVTGTSGSQIF	TGTGCCAGCAGCGTTACCGGGACTAGCGGGAGCCAGATCTTC
TRBD2	TRBJ2-3	NA	TRBV7-2	15	CASSSLAGGPDTQYF	TGTGCCAGCAGTTCACTAGCGGGGGGGCCAGATACGCAGTATTTT
TRBD2	TRBJ2-1	NA	TRBV19	15	CASTSGLGGIGEQFF	TGTGCCAGTACCTCGGGACTAGGGGGTATAGGTGAGCAGTTCTTC
NA	TRBJ2-7	NA	TRBV4-3	14	CASSQVTGPYEQYF	TGCGCCAGCAGCCAAGTAACAGGGCCCTACGAGCAGTACTTC
TRBD1	TRBJ1-1	once	TRBV15	15	CATSRAGTVPTEAFF	TGTGCCACCAGCAGGGCAGGGACAGTCCCCACTGAAGCTTTCTTT
NA	TRBJ2-3	NA	TRBV9	15	CASSVSDSSTDTQYF	TGTGCCAGCAGCGTAAGTGACTCTTCCACAGATACGCAGTATTTT
NA	TRBJ1-6	few	TRBV19	16	CASSTRIEGPQPPLHF	TGTGCCAGTAGTACCCGGATCGAAGGTCCACAGCCACCCCTCCACTTT
NA	TRBJ1-4	NA	TRBV6-2/TRBV6-3	12	CASSQGDEKLFF	TGTGCCAGCAGCCAAGGAGATGAAAAACTGTTTTTT
TRBD1	TRBJ1-1	NA	TRBV19	13	CASTPTGGAEAFF	TGTGCCAGTACCCCGACAGGGGGGGCAGAAGCTTTCTTT